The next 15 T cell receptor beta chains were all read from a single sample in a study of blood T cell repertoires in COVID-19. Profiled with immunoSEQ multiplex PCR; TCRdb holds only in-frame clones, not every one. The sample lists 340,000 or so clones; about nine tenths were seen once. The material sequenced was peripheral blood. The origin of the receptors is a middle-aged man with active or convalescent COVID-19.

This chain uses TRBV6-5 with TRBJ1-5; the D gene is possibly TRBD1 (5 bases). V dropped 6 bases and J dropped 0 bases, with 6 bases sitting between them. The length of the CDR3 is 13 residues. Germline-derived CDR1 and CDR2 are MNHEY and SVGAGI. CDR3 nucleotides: TGTGCCAGCAGGGACATTAGCAATCAGCCCCAGCATTTT. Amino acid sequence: CASRDISNQPQHF.

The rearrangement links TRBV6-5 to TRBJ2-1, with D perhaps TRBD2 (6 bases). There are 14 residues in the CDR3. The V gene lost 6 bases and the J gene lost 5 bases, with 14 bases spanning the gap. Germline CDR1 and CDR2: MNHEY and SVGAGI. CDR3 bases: TGTGCCAGCAGCCTTAACCCGGGGGACAATGAGCAGTTCTTC. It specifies CASSLNPGDNEQFF.

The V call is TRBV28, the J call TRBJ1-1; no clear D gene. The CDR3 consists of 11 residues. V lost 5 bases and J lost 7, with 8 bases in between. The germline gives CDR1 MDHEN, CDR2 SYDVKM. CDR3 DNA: TGTGCCAGCAGTACAAGAGGTGAAGCTTTCTTT. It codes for CASSTRGEAFF.

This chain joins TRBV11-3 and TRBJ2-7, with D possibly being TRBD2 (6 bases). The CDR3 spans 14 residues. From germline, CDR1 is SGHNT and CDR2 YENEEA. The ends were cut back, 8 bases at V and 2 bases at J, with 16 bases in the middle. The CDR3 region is CASPPRESTYEQYF. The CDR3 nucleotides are TGTGCCAGCCCCCCCCGGGAGTCTACCTACGAGCAGTACTTC.

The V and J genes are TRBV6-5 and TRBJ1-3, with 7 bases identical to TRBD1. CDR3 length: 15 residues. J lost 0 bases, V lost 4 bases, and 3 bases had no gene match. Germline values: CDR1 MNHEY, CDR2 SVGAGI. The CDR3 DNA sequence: TGTGCCAGCAGTTTCAGGGGGAGCTCTGGAAACACCATATATTTT. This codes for CASSFRGSSGNTIYF.

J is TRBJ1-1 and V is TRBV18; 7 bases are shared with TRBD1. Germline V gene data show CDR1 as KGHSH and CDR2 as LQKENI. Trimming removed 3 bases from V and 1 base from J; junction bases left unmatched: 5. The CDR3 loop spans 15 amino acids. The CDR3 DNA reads TGTGCCAGCTCACCGCGACAGGGAGGGAACACTGAAGCTTTCTTT. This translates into CASSPRQGGNTEAFF.

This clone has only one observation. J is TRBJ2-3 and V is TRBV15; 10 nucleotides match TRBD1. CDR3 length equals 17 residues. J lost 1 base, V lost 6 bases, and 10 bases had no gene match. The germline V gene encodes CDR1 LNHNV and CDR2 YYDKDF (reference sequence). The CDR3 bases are TGTGCCACCAGGAGGGATGGGGGGACAGGGGGCACAGATACGCAGTATTTT. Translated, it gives CATRRDGGTGGTDTQYF.

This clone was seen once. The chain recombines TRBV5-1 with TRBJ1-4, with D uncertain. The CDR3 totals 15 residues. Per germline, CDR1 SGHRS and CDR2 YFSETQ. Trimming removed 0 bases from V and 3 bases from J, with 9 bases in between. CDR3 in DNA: TGCGCCAGCAGCTTGGGGCCAATTGCTAATGAAAAACTGTTTTTT. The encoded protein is CASSLGPIANEKLFF.

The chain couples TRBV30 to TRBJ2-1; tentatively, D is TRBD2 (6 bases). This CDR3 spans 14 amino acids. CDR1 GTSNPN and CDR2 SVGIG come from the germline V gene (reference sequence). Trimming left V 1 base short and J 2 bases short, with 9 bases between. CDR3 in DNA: TGTGCCTGGAGTGGTTGGGGGGCCTACAATGAGCAGTTCTTC. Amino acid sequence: CAWSGWGAYNEQFF.

This chain's CDR3 is CSASNRLHYNEQFF. For the CDR3, the DNA is TGCAGTGCTAGTAACAGGCTACACTACAATGAGCAGTTCTTC. The chain has TRBV20-1 and TRBJ2-1; D is possibly TRBD1 (5 bases). The V gene's germline CDR1 is DFQATT and CDR2 SNEGSKA (reference sequence). V lost 3 bases and J lost 3, with 12 bases in between. The CDR3 spans 14 residues.

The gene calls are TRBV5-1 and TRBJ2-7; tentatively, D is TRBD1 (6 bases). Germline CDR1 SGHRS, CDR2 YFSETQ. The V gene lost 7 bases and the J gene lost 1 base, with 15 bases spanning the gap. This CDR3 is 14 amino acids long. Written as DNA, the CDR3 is TGCGCCAGCTGCGAGGTACAGGGTTCCTACGAGCAGTACTTC. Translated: CASCEVQGSYEQYF.

In nucleotides, the CDR3 is TGTGCCAGTAGTACAGGGAGGGAGAACACTGAAGCTTTCTTT. Encoded protein: CASSTGRENTEAFF. The gene calls are TRBV19 and TRBJ1-1; a possible D gene is TRBD1 (5 bases). The germline V gene has CDR1 LNHDA and CDR2 SQIVND (reference sequence). Trimming removed 4 bases at V and 1 base at J, with 10 bases between. The CDR3 sequence is 14 residues long.

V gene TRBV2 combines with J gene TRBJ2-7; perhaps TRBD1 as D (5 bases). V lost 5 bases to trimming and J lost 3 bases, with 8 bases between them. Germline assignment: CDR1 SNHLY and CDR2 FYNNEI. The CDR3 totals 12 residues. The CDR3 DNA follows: TGTGCCAGCAGTTCAGGGTTCTACGAGCAGTACTTC. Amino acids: CASSSGFYEQYF.

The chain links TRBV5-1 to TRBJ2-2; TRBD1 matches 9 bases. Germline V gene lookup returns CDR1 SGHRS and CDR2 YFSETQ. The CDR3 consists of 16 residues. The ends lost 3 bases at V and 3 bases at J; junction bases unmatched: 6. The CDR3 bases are TGCGCCAGCAGCTCACAGGGGGCTGGCTACACCGGGGAGCTGTTTTTT. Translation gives CASSSQGAGYTGELFF.

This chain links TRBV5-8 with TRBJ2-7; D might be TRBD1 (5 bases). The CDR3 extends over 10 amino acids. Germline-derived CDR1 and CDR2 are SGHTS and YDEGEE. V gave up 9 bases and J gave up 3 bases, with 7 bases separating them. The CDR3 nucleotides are TGTGCCACCCAGGGCTACGAGCAGTACTTC. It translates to CATQGYEQYF.